Sequencing of this T cell receptor beta chain was carried out in a study of T-cell reconstitution after alpha-beta-depleted transplantation in children. CDR1 SQVTM and CDR2 ANQGSEA come from the germline V gene. The CDR3 runs to 15 residues. The germline V and J ends were trimmed by 1 base and 0 bases, with 10 bases remaining between them. Unique molecular identifiers tagged the TCRbeta library. TCRdb reprocessed the PCR reads with MiXCR, giving one entry per CDR3 protein. In the table there are about 610,000 distinct CDR3 sequences, over 9.5% of which are singletons. The chain carries TRBV29-1 and TRBJ2-1; tentatively, D is TRBD1 (5 bases). This sample comprised PBMCs from the stem cell graft donor, obtained from the stem cell graft. This TCR was recovered from a human donor who donated a stem cell graft to a child with acute myeloid leukemia. This CDR3 is CSVEAGKSSYNEQFF. The CDR3 coding sequence is TGCAGCGTTGAAGCAGGGAAGAGCTCCTACAATGAGCAGTTCTTC.